This T cell receptor beta chain was documented in a study of blood T cell repertoires in COVID-19. Study-wide context: The United States, Italy and Spain were the sources of the acute and convalescent COVID-19 samples. The cDNA or gDNA used as material had been derived from T cells, B-cell-depleted T cells, or PBMCs.

Original data processing: Estimation of nucleated cell counts was performed using reference gene primer amplification. Assay: immunoSEQ multiplex PCR; the TCRdb copy retains only in-frame clones and omits some. V and J calls plus clone size are reproduced from that table; the DNA served to infer D and trimming. The sample has tens of thousands of clones, around 81% seen once. Sequencing input: peripheral blood. This TCR came from a human donor in a cohort sampled during active COVID-19.

The CDR3 region is CASSKDSLSYEQYF. CDR3 coding DNA: TGTGCCAGCAGCAAGGACAGTCTCTCCTACGAGCAGTACTTC. The chain employs TRBV5-5 and TRBJ2-7, with D maybe TRBD1 (6 bases). The V end was cut by 4 bases, the J end by 0 bases, with 11 bases between. The CDR3 contains 14 residues. CDR1 and CDR2 (germline): SGHKS, YYEKEE (reference sequence).